This T cell receptor beta chain was retrieved from a study of T-cell reconstitution after alpha-beta-depleted transplantation in children. This CDR3 has 14 residues. V gave up 9 bases and J gave up 3 bases, with 18 bases separating them. Per germline, CDR1 SGHRS and CDR2 YFSETQ. The authors prepared the TCRbeta library with unique molecular identifiers. Each CDR3 protein gets one entry after TCRdb re-called the PCR reads with MiXCR. The sample yields some 150,000 distinct CDR3 sequences, 8.8% seen once. This clonotype turned up a few times. The chain recombines TRBV5-1 with TRBJ2-5, with D possibly called TRBD1 or TRBD2 (6 bases each). This sample comprised PBMCs, mostly from graft donor cells, obtained 180 days after TCRalphabeta/CD19-depleted stem cell transplant. The receptor's source is a female patient between 2 and 15 years old who had a stem cell transplant for congenital amegakaryocytic thrombocytopenia, so the T cells may come from the graft donor. In DNA form, the CDR3 reads TGCGCCACCTCTCCCGGGGGCGGTGAAGAGACCCAGTACTTC. Encoded protein: CATSPGGGEETQYF.